The sequence of this TCR beta chain was determined in a study of blood T cell repertoires in COVID-19. Study-level information: Spain, Italy and the United States supplied samples that represented acute and convalescent COVID-19. PBMCs, B-cell-depleted T cells, or T cells provided the cDNA or gDNA that made up the material.

CDR1 is KGHDR, CDR2 SFDVKD, per germline. V gave up 2 bases and J gave up 5 bases, with 14 bases separating them. This CDR3 region has 15 residues. Original methodology: Amplifying reference gene primers gave estimates of nucleated cell counts. Sequencing was performed with immunoSEQ multiplex PCR; in TCRdb, only in-frame clones are kept and a portion is missing. V and J calls and clone size are given by that table; D and trimming were obtained from the DNA. The sample lists over 100,000 clones; around four fifths were seen once. The receptor's source is a woman between 55 and 75 years old with acute or convalescent COVID-19. Sequencing was done on a sample of peripheral blood. V usage is TRBV24-1 and J usage is TRBJ2-5; maybe TRBD1 (7 bases). The CDR3 loop reads CATSDSRQGGETQYF. DNA of the CDR3: TGTGCCACCAGTGATTCTCGACAGGGAGGTGAGACCCAGTACTTC.